This T cell receptor (beta chain) was recovered during a study of STAT5B mutations in CD4+ large granular lymphocyte leukemia. Authors' data handling: Productive clonotypes were detectable down to 2.59 x 10-5 frequency. TCRdb's copy holds only in-frame clones and misses some; the assay was immunoSEQ multiplex PCR. For V, J and clone size, that table is used; D and trimming come from the DNA. Among under 50,000 clones, about 80% were seen once, and the ten largest hold about 0.33%. Trimming removed 6 bases from V and 2 bases from J, with 11 bases in between. Looked up from germline, CDR1 is SGHAT and CDR2 is FQNNGV. There are 13 residues in the CDR3.

The V gene is TRBV11-2, the J gene TRBJ2-7, with D maybe TRBD1 (5 bases). This receptor was obtained from a human donor in good health. The material sequenced was CD4+ T cells from blood buffy coats. The CDR3 reads CASRGTGTYEQYF. CDR3 nucleotides: TGTGCCAGCAGGGGCACAGGTACCTACGAGCAGTACTTC.